The 21 T cell receptor beta chains presented below share a single source sample, sequenced in a study of blood T cell repertoires in COVID-19. The protocol was immunoSEQ multiplex PCR, while the TCRdb copy is restricted to in-frame clones and leaves out a portion. In the table there are more than 140,000 clones, 80% to 90% of which are singletons. Sample: peripheral blood. These receptors came from a woman aged 45-60 years in a cohort sampled during active or convalescent COVID-19.

The rearrangement joins TRBV5-5 to TRBJ1-1, with D uncertain. The V end was cut by 1 base, the J end by 0 bases, with 4 bases between. From germline, CDR1 is SGHKS and CDR2 YYEKEE (reference sequence). The CDR3 loop spans 13 amino acids. In nucleotides, the CDR3 is TGTGCCAGCAGCTTGCACATGAACACTGAAGCTTTCTTT. Amino acids: CASSLHMNTEAFF.

V is TRBV14 and J is TRBJ2-2; 7 nucleotides agree with TRBD2. Germline lookup yields CDR1 SGHDN and CDR2 FVKESK. V dropped 0 bases and J dropped 6; count of bases not matched to a gene: 10. CDR3 length: 17 amino acids. CDR3 loop: CASSQDRGGYFAGELFF. The DNA for the CDR3 is TGTGCCAGCAGCCAAGATCGGGGAGGGTATTTCGCCGGGGAGCTGTTTTTT.

The gene calls are TRBV9 and TRBJ2-5; 10 nucleotides agree with TRBD1. This CDR3 has 17 amino acids. Germline V gives CDR1 SGDLS, CDR2 YYNGEE. Losses at the gene ends were 4 bases for V and 0 bases for J; bases not matched to a gene: 9. CDR3 sequence (DNA): TGTGCCAGCAGCATGACAGGGGGCGCGGCGTACCAAGAGACCCAGTACTTC. Protein: CASSMTGGAAYQETQYF.

The rearrangement joins TRBV2 to TRBJ1-5; 8 bases line up with TRBD1. The CDR3 extends over 16 amino acids. V shed 6 bases, J shed 3 bases, and the junction held 10 bases outside the gene matches. CDR1 SNHLY and CDR2 FYNNEI come from the germline V gene. CDR3: CASRTGDRNPNQPQHF. Written as DNA, the CDR3 is TGTGCCAGCAGGACAGGGGATAGGAATCCCAATCAGCCCCAGCATTTT. Based on the CDR3 plus reference TRBV2 and TRBJ1-5, the full variable domain is EPEVTQTPSHQVTQMGQEVILRCVPISNHLYFYWYRQILGQKVEFLVSFYNNEISEKSEIFDDQFSVERPDGSNFTLKIRSTKLEDSAMYFCASRTGDRNPNQPQHFGDGTRLSIL.

CDR3 sequence reads: CASKVGRGHEKLFF. The CDR3 DNA sequence: TGTGCCAGCAAGGTGGGCAGGGGGCACGAAAAACTGTTTTTT. The chain recombines TRBV2 with TRBJ1-4; 8 bases match TRBD1. Trimming removed 7 bases from V and 8 bases from J; junction bases left unmatched: 9. CDR3 length: 14 amino acids. Per the germline V gene, CDR1 is SNHLY and CDR2 is FYNNEI.

This chain links TRBV12-1 with TRBJ1-2. TRBV12-1 is designated a pseudogene. There are 14 residues in the CDR3. The CDR3 DNA reads as TGTGCCAGCAGACATGGGGAGTTTAACTATGGCTACACCTTC. Residues: CASRHGEFNYGYTF.

The chain carries TRBV2 and TRBJ2-2; the D gene is possibly TRBD2 (6 bases). V lost 5 bases to trimming and J lost 4 bases, with 11 bases between them. Germline assignment: CDR1 SNHLY and CDR2 FYNNEI. The CDR3 is 14 residues long. The DNA of the CDR3 is TGTGCCAGCAGTCGGGAGCCATCCACCGGGGAGCTGTTTTTT. Residues: CASSREPSTGELFF.

V and J are TRBV4-1 and TRBJ1-6; TRBD1 aligns across 8 bases. Germline-derived CDR1 and CDR2 are MGHRA and YSYEKL. J gave up 8 bases and V 1 base, and 10 bases lay outside the gene matches. The CDR3 extends over 17 amino acids. The CDR3 sequence is CASSQGDRGSWDSPLHF. The CDR3, as DNA: TGCGCCAGCAGCCAAGGCGACAGGGGTTCGTGGGATTCACCCCTCCACTTT.

The rearrangement joins TRBV15 to TRBJ1-2; TRBD1 might be the D (5 bases). This CDR3 has 16 residues. Per the germline V gene, CDR1 is LNHNV and CDR2 is YYDKDF (reference sequence). Trimming shortened V by 1 base and J by 4 bases, and 16 bases separated the two germline ends. The DNA for the CDR3 is TGTGCCACCAGCAGAGTAGGCGGGGCCTCAGCCTATGGCTACACCTTC. This translates into CATSRVGGASAYGYTF.

The V gene is TRBV19, the J gene TRBJ1-3; D gene uncertain. The ends were cut back, 7 bases at V and 5 bases at J, with 18 bases in the middle. This CDR3 is built from 15 residues. Looked up from germline, CDR1 is LNHDA and CDR2 is SQIVND (reference sequence). The DNA for the CDR3 is TGTGCCAGTACCGAAACGGGTCTCGGGAGAAACACCATATATTTT. Translating gives CASTETGLGRNTIYF. The whole variable domain, remainder taken from reference TRBV19 and TRBJ1-3, is DGGITQSPKYLFRKEGQNVTLSCEQNLNHDAMYWYRQDPGQGLRLIYYSQIVNDFQKGDIAEGYSVSREKKESFPLTVTSAQKNPTAFYLCASTETGLGRNTIYFGEGSWLTVV.

The rearrangement joins TRBV6-5 to TRBJ2-2; D unclear. Looked up from germline, CDR1 is MNHEY and CDR2 is SVGAGI. The CDR3 extends over 13 amino acids. The ends were cut back, 2 bases at V and 6 bases at J, with 7 bases in the middle. The DNA of the CDR3 is TGTGCCAGCAGTTACCTCCAGTCCGGGGAGCTGTTTTTT. Translated, it gives CASSYLQSGELFF.

J is TRBJ2-1 and V is TRBV27; a possible D gene is TRBD2 (6 bases). CDR3 size: 15 residues. V lost 7 bases, J lost 3 bases, and 16 bases lay in between. The V gene's germline CDR1 is MNHEY and CDR2 SMNVEV (reference sequence). CDR3 loop: CASTPGTGSYNEQFF. The CDR3 DNA follows: TGTGCCAGCACTCCCGGGACTGGGAGCTACAATGAGCAGTTCTTC.

V and J are TRBV5-6 and TRBJ2-7, with D maybe TRBD1 (5 bases). V lost 4 bases, J lost 3 bases, and 8 bases lay in between. Germline V lookup: CDR1 SGHDT, CDR2 YYEEEE. The CDR3 extends over 12 amino acids. The DNA for the CDR3 is TGTGCCAGCAGCCAGACAGTCTACGAGCAGTACTTC. Translation gives CASSQTVYEQYF.

The chain employs TRBV30 and TRBJ2-7; the match to TRBD2 covers 12 bases. The V segment lost 3 bases and the J segment 7 bases; nucleotides outside the gene matches: 7. The CDR3 covers 14 residues. From germline, CDR1 is GTSNPN and CDR2 SVGIG (reference sequence). CDR3 protein: CAWRPRLAGVEQYF. CDR3 bases: TGTGCCTGGAGGCCCCGACTAGCGGGGGTTGAGCAGTACTTC.

V is TRBV7-9 and J is TRBJ2-1, with 7 bases identical to TRBD1. V lost 5 bases and J lost 3; bases outside the gene matches: 7. This CDR3 has 15 amino acids. Germline V CDR1 and CDR2: SEHNR, FQNEAQ (reference sequence). CDR3 sequence reads: CASSNSGQIYNEQFF. The CDR3 coding sequence is TGTGCCAGCAGCAATTCGGGACAGATCTACAATGAGCAGTTCTTC.

The chain employs TRBV4-1 and TRBJ2-7; TRBD1 agrees at 9 bases. The V segment lost 3 bases and the J segment 3 bases; nucleotides outside the gene matches: 9. The CDR3 length is 16 residues. CDR1 is MGHRA, CDR2 YSYEKL, per germline. The chain's CDR3 is CASSQDRTGESYEQYF. In DNA form, the CDR3 reads TGCGCCAGCAGCCAGGACCGGACAGGGGAAAGCTACGAGCAGTACTTC.

The CDR3 DNA reads as TGTGCCAGCAGCTTAACAGGGGGCCCCGACCATCTCCTCGGGGCTTTCTTT. It codes for CASSLTGGPDHLLGAFF. This chain connects TRBV11-2 to TRBJ1-1; 9 bases match TRBD1. With V trimmed by 2 bases and J by 11 bases, 18 bases remained unmatched. Germline V gene lookup returns CDR1 SGHAT and CDR2 FQNNGV. This CDR3 has 17 amino acids.

The V and J genes are TRBV6-1 and TRBJ2-1; D is undetermined. CDR1 is MNHNS and CDR2 is SASEGT in the germline V gene. V was cut by 3 bases and J by 4 bases, with 4 bases left in between. The CDR3 loop spans 12 amino acids. The CDR3 sequence is CASSDTYNEQFF. The CDR3 DNA is TGTGCCAGCAGTGACACATACAATGAGCAGTTCTTC.

The chain joins TRBV5-4 to TRBJ2-5; TRBD1 matches 8 bases. Unmatched junction bases numbered 7, after V lost 4 bases and J lost 5 bases. This CDR3 contains 14 residues. In germline, CDR1 is SGHNT, CDR2 YYREEE (reference sequence). CDR3 residues: CASSETGVEETQYF. The CDR3 DNA reads TGTGCCAGCAGCGAGACAGGGGTGGAGGAGACCCAGTACTTC.

This CDR3 is CAMGRGASSTDTQYF. CDR3 DNA: TGTGCCATGGGGCGGGGTGCTTCTAGCACAGATACGCAGTATTTT. The rearrangement joins TRBV30 to TRBJ2-3; D might be TRBD2 (6 bases). In germline, CDR1 is GTSNPN, CDR2 SVGIG (reference sequence). The CDR3 covers 15 residues. The germline V and J ends were trimmed by 8 bases and 0 bases, with 18 bases remaining between them. The variable domain in full, with the rest retrieved from reference TRBV30 and TRBJ2-3, is SQTIHQWPATLVQPVGSPLSLECTVEGTSNPNLYWYRQAAGRGLQLLFYSVGIGQISSEVPQNLSASRPQDRQFILSSKKLLLSDSGFYLCAMGRGASSTDTQYFGPGTRLTVL.

CDR3 coding DNA: TGTGCCAGCAGCTTCCAGGGGCTACAAGAGACCCAGTACTTC. It is translated as CASSFQGLQETQYF. The V and J genes are TRBV5-5 and TRBJ2-5, with D possibly being TRBD1 (6 bases). This CDR3 has 14 residues. Trimming shortened V by 2 bases and J by 2 bases, and 10 bases separated the two germline ends. Germline V gives CDR1 SGHKS, CDR2 YYEKEE (reference sequence).